The entry below gives a single T cell receptor beta chain sequence along with its context. Its antigen is still unknown. The sample belongs to a study of human CD8 memory T cell subsets. The study's findings and limits: Chao1 was used to estimate diversity, and its estimates suggested stem-like memory T cells were more diverse than precursor exhausted T cells. The T cell repertoires of the stem-like memory and precursor exhausted subsets exhibited minimal overlap with one another.

The authors made TCR beta libraries using UMI-labeled 5' RACE. In the source study's methods: In each TCR beta library, there were between about 3,000 and 18,000 functional CDR3 beta clonotypes. TCRdb reprocessed the 5' RACE reads; each CDR3 protein has one entry and no DNA is given. Here the V and J calls rest on TCRdb's processing, not on the authors' analysis. The sample's table shows about 10,000 distinct CDR3 sequences. The CDR3 spans 17 residues. Germline V gives CDR1 LGHNT, CDR2 FRNRAP. This sequence originates from a human donor in good health. Sequencing was carried out using CD8+ T cells from PBMCs. The chain couples TRBV12-5 to TRBJ2-3; the TRBD1 assignment by TCRdb is unverifiable without DNA. The CDR3 sequence: CASGLEGQHTQRSTQYF.